A single sample is the source of the 3 T cell receptor beta chains below, sequenced in a study of blood T cell repertoires in COVID-19 (dated by TCRdb to the early 2020s). Libraries came from the immunoSEQ multiplex PCR assay. What TCRdb holds here is the immuneACCESS table cut down to in-frame rearrangements. Part of the clones is not present; checked against another copy, under half of the missing clones reflect an unresolved V gene, and the others are unexplained. Present in this sample are around 500,000 clones, 70% to 90% of which were seen just once. The ten biggest clones cover roughly 8.5% of the sample. Sample: PBMCs or T cells enriched from blood (not recorded which). The origin of the receptors is a woman in her sixties or seventies who had recovered from COVID-19.

V and J are TRBV5-5 and TRBJ2-1; possible D gene TRBD2, 6 bases. The V end lost 3 bases, the J end lost 7 bases, and 26 bases lay between the germline ends. This CDR3 has 18 residues. Germline CDR1 SGHKS, CDR2 YYEKEE (reference sequence). The CDR3 region is CASSSYVPSGRFTNEQFF. The CDR3 nucleotides are TGTGCCAGCAGCTCATACGTTCCTTCGGGGAGGTTTACAAATGAGCAGTTCTTC.

V gene TRBV20-1 combines with J gene TRBJ1-1; D possibly corresponds to TRBD1 (6 bases). The CDR3 is 11 residues long. The V end lost 6 bases, the J end lost 4 bases, and 9 bases lay between the germline ends. Germline loops: CDR1 DFQATT, CDR2 SNEGSKA (reference sequence). The CDR3 DNA sequence: TGCAGTGCCACAGGGACCACTGAAGCTTTCTTT. Its protein is CSATGTTEAFF.

The chain combines TRBV5-8 with TRBJ1-4, with D perhaps TRBD1 (6 bases). The germline V and J ends were trimmed by 1 base and 7 bases, with 26 bases remaining between them. Germline V gene lookup returns CDR1 SGHTS and CDR2 YDEGEE. This CDR3 region has 19 residues. The DNA for the CDR3 is TGTGCCAGCAGCTTGTCCGGCAGGGGAATTCGTAGGGTAGGTGAAAAACTGTTTTTT. Protein: CASSLSGRGIRRVGEKLFF.